The 9 T cell receptor beta chains given below trace back to one sample, sequenced in a study of regulatory T cells in long-lasting Graves disease. Libraries of TCR beta came from iRepertoire HTBI primers plus Arm-PCR of CDR3 regions. MiXCR was run by TCRdb on the multiplex PCR reads, yielding one entry per CDR3 protein. The sample records about 540,000 distinct CDR3 sequences, 13% being singletons. Time point denoted: newly diagnosed GD, antithyroid drugs for less than 3 months. Following extraction of RNA from PBMCs, that RNA was used to make the TCR library. These data also formed part of another study, on T cells in Graves' hyperthyroidism and ophthalmopathy.

The sequencing here drew on peripheral blood mononuclear cells (PBMCs), taken at new diagnosis, from a patient treated with antithyroid drugs. Every receptor here comes from a man aged 25-45 years with Graves disease.

This clonotype was detected only once. The V call is TRBV20-1, the J call TRBJ2-1; 12 nucleotides align to TRBD2. The CDR3 totals 15 residues. The germline V gene encodes CDR1 DFQATT and CDR2 SNEGSKA (reference sequence). The ends lost 2 bases at V and 8 bases at J; junction bases unmatched: 7. Written as DNA, the CDR3 is TGCAGTGCTAGATCGACTAGCGGGAGTATTTATGAGCAGTTCTTC. The encoded protein is CSARSTSGSIYEQFF.

This clonotype was observed many times. This sequence joins TRBV5-1 and TRBJ2-1; D may match TRBD1 or TRBD2 (5 bases each). The CDR3 totals 14 residues. V was shortened by 6 bases and J by 5 bases, with 15 bases between the two germline ends. Per the germline V gene, CDR1 is SGHRS and CDR2 is YFSETQ. CDR3: CASTRRVGDNEQFF. The DNA for the CDR3 is TGCGCCAGCACCAGGCGGGTAGGGGACAATGAGCAGTTCTTC.

This clonotype was detected ten times or more. The chain employs TRBV20-1 and TRBJ1-2, with D perhaps matching TRBD1 (5 bases). V gave up 3 bases and J gave up 3 bases, with 14 bases separating them. CDR1 and CDR2 (germline): DFQATT, SNEGSKA (reference sequence). The CDR3 consists of 14 residues. The CDR3 nucleotides read TGCAGTGCTAGTACGGGGGGAGGGGACTATGGCTACACCTTC. This encodes CSASTGGGDYGYTF.

There are many counts of this clonotype. The chain couples TRBV27 to TRBJ2-7; D gene unclear. The length of the CDR3 is 15 residues. The V gene lost 3 bases and the J gene lost 2 bases, with 14 bases spanning the gap. CDR1 and CDR2 (germline): MNHEY, SMNVEV (reference sequence). As DNA, the CDR3 is TGTGCCAGCAGTTTCGCCCCCATTTCTACCTACGAGCAGTACTTC. It yields the protein CASSFAPISTYEQYF.

This clonotype was observed many times. The gene calls are TRBV11-2 and TRBJ2-1; D is possibly TRBD2 (6 bases). Germline CDR1 SGHAT, CDR2 FQNNGV. Trimming shortened V by 1 base and J by 6 bases, and 13 bases separated the two germline ends. The CDR3 runs 15 residues. The CDR3 sequence: CASSLVTSSFNEQFF. CDR3 coding DNA: TGTGCCAGCAGCTTAGTGACTAGTTCATTCAATGAGCAGTTCTTC.

About this clonotype: This may be a read error, as it is one base from a much larger clone. The chain employs TRBV12-3 or TRBV12-4 and TRBJ2-7, with TRBD1 as a possible D gene (5 bases). This CDR3 spans 13 amino acids. In nucleotides, the CDR3 is TGTGTCAGCAGATTACAGGAATCCTACGAGCAGTACTTC. This encodes CVSRLQESYEQYF.

With respect to this clonotype: A much more abundant neighbour one base away suggests this may be a read error. This sequence joins TRBV20-1 and TRBJ2-7, with D tentatively TRBD2 (5 bases). The CDR3 totals 15 residues. Deletions cut 8 bases from V and 3 bases from J, with 23 bases between. Germline V CDR1 and CDR2: DFQATT, SNEGSKA (reference sequence). This CDR3 is CSPRPTLAEGYEQYF. The CDR3 DNA is TGCAGTCCCCGACCCACCCTAGCAGAAGGCTACGAGCAGTACTTC.

At least ten counts were recorded for this clonotype. The genes are TRBV12-3 or TRBV12-4 and TRBJ2-5; 13 bases match TRBD2. V trimming: 7 bases; J trimming: 4 bases; junction bases outside the gene matches: 6. The length of the CDR3 is 15 residues. This chain's CDR3 is CASTLLAGGAETQYF. CDR3 coding DNA: TGTGCCAGCACCTTACTAGCGGGAGGGGCAGAGACCCAGTACTTC.

This clonotype occurred many times. J is TRBJ2-2 and V is TRBV11-3, with D perhaps matching TRBD1 (6 bases). Trimming pared 3 bases from V and 4 bases from J, leaving 15 bases between. Germline V gives CDR1 SGHNT, CDR2 YENEEA. CDR3 length: 16 residues. CDR3 region: CASSLRGLPGTGELFF. The CDR3, as DNA: TGTGCCAGCAGCTTGAGGGGGTTACCGGGCACCGGGGAGCTGTTTTTT. The complete variable domain, with remaining parts taken from reference TRBV11-3 and TRBJ2-2, reads EAGVVQSPRYKIIEKKQPVAFWCNPISGHNTLYWYLQNLGQGPELLIRYENEEAVDDSQLPKDRFSAERLKGVDSTLKIQPAELGDSAVYLCASSLRGLPGTGELFFGEGSRLTVL.